Listed below are T cell receptor beta chains from one sample, sequenced in a study of response to subunit inactivated influenza vaccine. TCRdb reprocessed the RT-PCR reads with MiXCR, giving one entry per CDR3 protein. This sample has about 310,000 distinct CDR3 sequences, with roughly 22% found just once. Sample: PBMCs from blood, taken approximately 22 months after vaccination. The origin of the receptors is a man aged 50 to 75 who received an inactivated influenza vaccine. The CDR3 runs from the conserved cysteine through the conserved F or W. A D gene is named only where the DNA matches it firmly. Clone size, where shown, is once, few, many, or a class for clones that have expanded.

TRBD1 | TRBJ2-2 | NA | TRBV11-2 | CASSLPTGGSGELFF | TGTGCCAGCAGCTTACCTACAGGGGGCTCCGGGGAGCTGTTTTTT
NA | TRBJ1-5 | few | TRBV12-3/TRBV12-4 | CASTTNRFQPQHF | TGTGCCAGCACTACCAACCGTTTTCAGCCCCAGCATTTT
TRBD2 | TRBJ2-3 | few | TRBV28 | CASSSASGSTDTQYF | TGTGCCAGCAGTTCAGCTAGCGGAAGCACAGATACGCAGTATTTT
NA | TRBJ2-1 | NA | TRBV6-2/TRBV6-3 | CASSYRLGREQFF | TGTGCCAGCAGTTACCGACTGGGGAGGGAGCAGTTCTTC
NA | TRBJ1-2 | few | TRBV6-1 | CASSPGTTNYGYTF | TGTGCCAGCAGCCCCGGGACCACTAACTATGGCTACACCTTC
TRBD1 | TRBJ2-1 | NA | TRBV20-1 | CSASSAGQGGGEQFF | TGCAGTGCTAGTTCTGCAGGACAGGGGGGAGGTGAGCAGTTCTTC
TRBD2 | TRBJ2-2 | NA | TRBV12-3/TRBV12-4 | CASSLAGAGGAGELFF | TGTGCCAGCAGTTTAGCCGGAGCGGGAGGAGCCGGGGAGCTGTTTTTT
NA | TRBJ2-3 | NA | TRBV7-6 | CASSLGGRRPPSTDTQYF | TGTGCCAGCAGCTTAGGAGGGCGCAGGCCTCCTAGCACAGATACGCAGTATTTT
NA | TRBJ1-6 | NA | TRBV30 | CAWRDTNSPLHF | TGTGCCTGGAGGGACACCAATTCACCCCTCCACTTT
TRBD1 | TRBJ2-5 | NA | TRBV24-1 | CATGTGTGTQETQYF | TGTGCCACAGGTACCGGGACAGGGACCCAAGAGACCCAGTACTTC
TRBD1 | TRBJ1-6 | few | TRBV27 | CASSLSEDRGGSPLHF | TGTGCCAGCAGTTTATCGGAGGACAGGGGTGGATCACCCCTCCACTTT
NA | TRBJ1-1 | many | TRBV14 | CASSPLIQANTEAFF | TGTGCCAGCAGCCCTTTAATACAGGCGAACACTGAAGCTTTCTTT
NA | TRBJ2-7 | few | TRBV11-2 | CASSLVSSYEQYF | TGTGCCAGCAGCTTAGTTAGCTCCTACGAGCAGTACTTC
NA | TRBJ2-6 | NA | TRBV6-5 | CASSFPDGSGANVLTF | TGTGCCAGCAGTTTCCCGGACGGATCTGGGGCCAACGTCCTGACTTTC
TRBD2 | TRBJ2-1 | NA | TRBV5-5 | CASSLRGVGGFYNEQFF | TGTGCCAGCAGCTTGAGAGGGGTCGGGGGGTTCTACAATGAGCAGTTCTTC
NA | TRBJ1-1 | NA | TRBV7-9 | CASSFGGRLNTEAFF | TGTGCCAGCAGCTTTGGGGGCAGGCTAAACACTGAAGCTTTCTTT
TRBD2 | TRBJ2-7 | NA | TRBV20-1 | CSATSSGRGPYEQYF | TGCAGTGCTACCTCGAGCGGGAGGGGGCCCTACGAGCAGTACTTC
NA | TRBJ2-7 | NA | TRBV12-3/TRBV12-4 | CASSFGRNAYEQYF | TGTGCCAGCAGTTTTGGCAGAAATGCCTACGAGCAGTACTTC
NA | TRBJ2-7 | few | TRBV12-3/TRBV12-4 | CASSLAAGQFF | TGTGCCAGCAGTTTAGCTGCGGGACAATTCTTC
NA | TRBJ1-1 | once | TRBV7-9 | CASSYSLGQVEAFF | TGTGCCAGCAGCTATTCCCTAGGGCAGGTTGAAGCTTTCTTT
NA | TRBJ2-5 | few | TRBV10-3 | CAISESGDSHKETQYF | TGTGCCATCAGTGAGTCCGGTGACTCACACAAAGAGACCCAGTACTTC
TRBD2 | TRBJ2-3 | NA | TRBV5-6 | CASSLELAGVDTQYF | TGTGCCAGCAGCTTGGAACTAGCGGGAGTAGATACGCAGTATTTT
TRBD1 | TRBJ1-5 | many | TRBV12-3/TRBV12-4 | CASSLTGGQPQHF | TGTGCCAGCAGCCTTACAGGGGGCCAGCCCCAGCATTTT
NA | TRBJ1-2 | many | TRBV7-8 | CASSLVLGRLNYGYTF | TGTGCCAGCAGCTTAGTTTTAGGACGGCTCAACTATGGCTACACCTTC
NA | TRBJ1-6 | NA | TRBV5-1 | CASSLAGTSYNSPLHF | TGCGCCAGCAGCTTGGCGGGGACCTCCTATAATTCACCCCTCCACTTT
NA | TRBJ2-6 | few | TRBV19 | CASSIGHSGANVLTF | TGTGCCAGTAGTATTGGGCACTCTGGGGCCAACGTCCTGACTTTC
TRBD1 | TRBJ1-1 | many | TRBV27 | CASWTGLRGTEAFF | TGTGCCAGCTGGACAGGCCTGAGAGGGACTGAAGCTTTCTTT
TRBD1 | TRBJ1-3 | NA | TRBV11-2 | CASSRYPPRGGQGRVGNTIYF | TGTGCCAGCAGCCGATACCCTCCCCGTGGGGGACAGGGAAGAGTTGGAAACACCATATATTTT
NA | TRBJ2-1 | few | TRBV5-4 | CASSPLSGEGDEQFF | TGTGCCAGCAGCCCACTTAGCGGAGAAGGGGATGAGCAGTTCTTC
NA | TRBJ2-3 | few | TRBV5-8 | CASTVRPFYADTQYF | TGTGCCAGCACCGTGCGTCCCTTCTACGCAGATACGCAGTATTTT
TRBD1 | TRBJ1-3 | NA | TRBV20-1 | CSARVQTGSSGNTIYF | TGCAGTGCTAGAGTCCAGACAGGGAGCTCTGGAAACACCATATATTTT
NA | TRBJ2-6 | many | TRBV14 | CASSLNRDPGANVLTF | TGTGCCAGCAGCCTTAACCGGGACCCTGGGGCCAACGTCCTGACTTTC
TRBD2 | TRBJ2-1 | NA | TRBV20-1 | CSARGTSGMVNEQFF | TGCAGTGCTCGAGGGACTAGCGGGATGGTCAATGAGCAGTTCTTC
TRBD1 | TRBJ1-2 | few | TRBV20-1 | CSARPLNQGGNYGYTF | TGCAGTGCTAGACCCCTGAACCAGGGGGGGAACTATGGCTACACCTTC
NA | TRBJ2-5 | few | TRBV10-3 | CATEAAVQETQYF | TGTGCCACCGAGGCGGCAGTCCAAGAGACCCAGTACTTC
NA | TRBJ2-7 | NA | TRBV2 | CASSEARLAPYLNEQYF | TGTGCCAGCAGTGAAGCGCGGCTAGCTCCTTACCTAAACGAGCAGTACTTC
NA | TRBJ1-1 | few | TRBV12-3/TRBV12-4 | CASSLVGGGTEAFF | TGTGCCAGCAGTTTAGTAGGGGGGGGCACTGAAGCTTTCTTT
NA | TRBJ1-5 | many | TRBV10-3 | CAISENSLGPQHF | TGTGCCATCAGTGAGAACAGTCTGGGGCCCCAGCATTTT
TRBD2 | TRBJ2-3 | few | TRBV5-1 | CASSPGLAGHSTDTQYF | TGCGCCAGCAGCCCAGGACTAGCGGGACACAGCACAGATACGCAGTATTTT
TRBD1 | TRBJ2-1 | NA | TRBV12-3/TRBV12-4 | CASSFKPGQGRDEQFF | TGTGCCAGCAGTTTCAAACCGGGACAGGGAAGAGATGAGCAGTTCTTC
TRBD2 | TRBJ2-7 | many | TRBV6-1 | CASRGSGISYEQYF | TGTGCCAGCAGGGGTAGCGGGATCTCCTACGAGCAGTACTTC
NA | TRBJ1-1 | NA | TRBV5-1 | CASSGRDGAEAFF | TGCGCCAGCAGCGGCCGGGACGGAGCTGAAGCTTTCTTT
NA | TRBJ2-1 | NA | TRBV5-1 | CASSPGIYGGNEQFF | TGCGCCAGCAGCCCCGGGATTTATGGGGGCAATGAGCAGTTCTTC
NA | TRBJ2-3 | NA | TRBV9 | CASSDRLADTQYF | TGTGCCAGCAGCGATAGATTGGCAGATACGCAGTATTTT
NA | TRBJ2-7 | NA | TRBV4-2 | CASSQETDLYNEQYF | TGTGCCAGCAGCCAAGAGACGGACCTTTATAACGAGCAGTACTTC
NA | TRBJ2-5 | NA | TRBV7-9 | CASSTQFVSQETQYF | TGTGCCAGCAGCACCCAGTTCGTGAGCCAAGAGACCCAGTACTTC
NA | TRBJ2-1 | NA | TRBV4-1 | CASSQDGRLNEQFF | TGCGCCAGCAGCCAAGATGGCAGGCTAAATGAGCAGTTCTTC
NA | TRBJ1-2 | NA | TRBV21-1 | CASSRTVSGGYTF | TGTGCCAGCAGCCGGACAGTTAGTGGGGGCTACACCTTC